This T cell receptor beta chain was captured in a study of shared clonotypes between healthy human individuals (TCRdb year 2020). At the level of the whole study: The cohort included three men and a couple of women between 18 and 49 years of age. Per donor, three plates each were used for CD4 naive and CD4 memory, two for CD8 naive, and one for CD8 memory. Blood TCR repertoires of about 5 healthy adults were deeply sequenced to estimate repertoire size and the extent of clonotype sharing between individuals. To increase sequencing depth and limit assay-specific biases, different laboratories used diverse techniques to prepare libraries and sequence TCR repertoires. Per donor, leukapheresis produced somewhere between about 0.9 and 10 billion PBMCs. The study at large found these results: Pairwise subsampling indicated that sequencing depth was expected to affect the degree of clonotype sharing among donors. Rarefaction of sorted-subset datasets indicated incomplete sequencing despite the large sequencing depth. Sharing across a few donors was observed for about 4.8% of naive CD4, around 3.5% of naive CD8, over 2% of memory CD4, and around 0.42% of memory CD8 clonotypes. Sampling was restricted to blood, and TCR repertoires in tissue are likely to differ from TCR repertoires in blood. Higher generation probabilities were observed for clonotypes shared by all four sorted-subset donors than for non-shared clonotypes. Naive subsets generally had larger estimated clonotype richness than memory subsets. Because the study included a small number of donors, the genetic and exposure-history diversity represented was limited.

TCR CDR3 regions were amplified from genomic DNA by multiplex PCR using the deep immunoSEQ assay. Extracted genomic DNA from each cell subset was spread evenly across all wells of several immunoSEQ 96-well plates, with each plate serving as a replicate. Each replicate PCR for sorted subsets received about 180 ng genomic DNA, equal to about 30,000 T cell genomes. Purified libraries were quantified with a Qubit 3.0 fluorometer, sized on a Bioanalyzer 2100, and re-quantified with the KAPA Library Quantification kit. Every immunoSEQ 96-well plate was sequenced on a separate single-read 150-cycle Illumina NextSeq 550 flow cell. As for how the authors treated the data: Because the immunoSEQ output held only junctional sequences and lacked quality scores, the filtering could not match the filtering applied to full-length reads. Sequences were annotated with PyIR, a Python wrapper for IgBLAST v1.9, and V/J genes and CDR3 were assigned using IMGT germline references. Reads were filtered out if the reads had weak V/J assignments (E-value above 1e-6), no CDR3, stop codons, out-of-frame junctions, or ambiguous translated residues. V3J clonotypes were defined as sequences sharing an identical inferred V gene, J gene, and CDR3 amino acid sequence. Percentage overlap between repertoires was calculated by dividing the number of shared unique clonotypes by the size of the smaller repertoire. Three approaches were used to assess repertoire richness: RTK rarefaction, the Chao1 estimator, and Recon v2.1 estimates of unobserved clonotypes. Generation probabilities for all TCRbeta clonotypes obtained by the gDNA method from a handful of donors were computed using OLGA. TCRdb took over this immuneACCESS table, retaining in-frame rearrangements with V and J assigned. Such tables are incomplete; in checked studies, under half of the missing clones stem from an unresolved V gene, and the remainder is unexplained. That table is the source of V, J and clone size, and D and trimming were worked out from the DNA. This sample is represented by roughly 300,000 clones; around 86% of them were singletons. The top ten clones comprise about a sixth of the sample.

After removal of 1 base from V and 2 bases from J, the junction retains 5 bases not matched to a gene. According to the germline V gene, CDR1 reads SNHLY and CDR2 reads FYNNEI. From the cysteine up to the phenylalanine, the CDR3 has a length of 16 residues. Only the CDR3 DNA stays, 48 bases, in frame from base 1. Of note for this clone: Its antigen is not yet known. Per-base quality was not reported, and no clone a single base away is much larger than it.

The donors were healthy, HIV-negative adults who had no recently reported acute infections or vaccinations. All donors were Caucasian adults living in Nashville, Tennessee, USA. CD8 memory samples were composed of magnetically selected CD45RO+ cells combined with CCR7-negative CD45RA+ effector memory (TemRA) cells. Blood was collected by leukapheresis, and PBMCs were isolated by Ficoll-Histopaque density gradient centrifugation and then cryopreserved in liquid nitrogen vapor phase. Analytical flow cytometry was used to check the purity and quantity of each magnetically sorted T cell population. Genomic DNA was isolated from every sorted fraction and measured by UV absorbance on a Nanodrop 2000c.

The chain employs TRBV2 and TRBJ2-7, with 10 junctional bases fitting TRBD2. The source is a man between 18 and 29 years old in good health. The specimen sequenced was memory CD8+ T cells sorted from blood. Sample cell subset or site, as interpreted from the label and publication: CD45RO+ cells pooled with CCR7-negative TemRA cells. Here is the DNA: TGTGCCAGCAGTGAAGAGAGAGCGGGAGGGCCCTACGAGCAGTACTTC. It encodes CASSEERAGGPYEQYF.